The entry below gives a single T cell receptor (beta chain) sequence along with its context. These data belong to a study of blood T cell repertoires in COVID-19. Study information: Samples taken during acute and convalescent COVID-19 were collected in the United States, Italy and Spain. From T cells, B-cell-depleted T cells, or PBMCs came the material, which was cDNA or gDNA.

In the study's own analysis: From reference gene primer amplification, estimates of nucleated cell counts were derived. Libraries were prepared by immunoSEQ multiplex PCR; TCRdb keeps only in-frame clonotypes and omits some of them. V and J calls and clone size come straight from that table; D and trimming were deduced from the DNA. The sample shows around 250,000 clones, 85% to 90% of them seen only once. The CDR3 is 16 amino acids. The V gene lost 5 bases and the J gene lost 2 bases, with 16 bases spanning the gap. Looked up from germline, CDR1 is MDHEN and CDR2 is SYDVKM. V gene TRBV28 combines with J gene TRBJ2-1; D perhaps matches TRBD1 (7 bases). The sequence was obtained from a man in his sixties with acute or convalescent COVID-19. Sequencing was done on a sample of peripheral blood. The CDR3 DNA reads TGTGCCAGCAGTCTCTCGGGGGACAGAACCTACAATGAGCAGTTCTTC. Encoded protein: CASSLSGDRTYNEQFF.